Below are 21 T cell receptor beta chains sequenced from a single sample in a study of tumor-infiltrating lymphocytes in primary liver carcinoma. Blood RNA originated from unsorted whole blood, with germline DNA additionally extracted. From approximately 500 ng total RNA, TCR beta cDNA was generated with a primer in the constant region. Researchers made the TCR beta libraries by running three nested multiplex PCR rounds with slightly modified ARM-PCR. In the first two PCR rounds, TRBV1-TRBV30 forward primers were paired with a C-beta reverse primer, and each round lasted around 10 cycles. TCRdb re-called the multiplex PCR reads with MiXCR, one entry per CDR3 protein. This table has approximately 330,000 distinct CDR3 sequences, about two thirds appearing once. The sequencing sample was made of peripheral blood. The receptors originated from a man aged 40-50 years with primary liver carcinoma and hepatitis B virus infection.

The CDR3 is CASSPLWTEAFF. DNA for the CDR3: TGTGCCAGCAGTCCCCTCTGGACTGAAGCTTTCTTT. This sequence joins TRBV12-3 or TRBV12-4 and TRBJ1-1; D gene ambiguous. This CDR3 is 12 amino acids long. Trimming took off 5 bases at V and 5 bases at J, with 9 bases between the two ends.

Of note for this clonotype: A much larger clone sits a single nucleotide away, making a read error possible. The V and J genes are TRBV4-2 and TRBJ2-1; 10 nucleotides match TRBD2. Germline CDR1 and CDR2: LGHNA and YNFKEQ. The CDR3 consists of 16 residues. Losses at the gene ends were 4 bases for V and 8 bases for J; bases not matched to a gene: 11. Here the CDR3 DNA reads TGTGCCAGCAGCCCGGGAACTAGCGGGGTTCGGTATGAGCAGTTCTTC. The encoded protein is CASSPGTSGVRYEQFF.

With respect to this clonotype: Without the conserved terminal phenylalanine or tryptophan, this CDR3 likely stems from a read error. The gene calls are TRBV29-1 and TRBJ2-1; 7 bases fit TRBD2. The V and J ends lost 4 bases and 11 bases, in that order; junction bases with no gene match: 11. This CDR3 is built from 13 residues. Germline V gene data show CDR1 as SQVTM and CDR2 as ANQGSEA. The CDR3 sequence is CSVVGGSRNKQFS. CDR3 sequence (DNA): TGCAGCGTTGTTGGCGGGAGCCGGAATAAGCAGTTCTCC.

With respect to this clonotype: The junction departs from germline at one end; a sequencing error may be responsible. The V gene is TRBV11-2, the J gene TRBJ2-5, with D tentatively TRBD1 or TRBD2 (5 bases each). The CDR3 has 12 amino acids. Germline loops: CDR1 SGHAT, CDR2 FQNNGV. The CDR3 sequence is CASSFDVGAQYF. In DNA form, the CDR3 reads TGTGCCAGTAGCTTTGACGTGGGGGCCCAGTACTTC.

This CDR3 is CAWSVGGYQETQYF. The CDR3 DNA sequence: TGTGCCTGGAGTGTAGGAGGGTACCAAGAGACCCAGTACTTC. V gene TRBV30 combines with J gene TRBJ2-5, with D possibly being TRBD2 (6 bases). Germline assignment: CDR1 GTSNPN and CDR2 SVGIG (reference sequence). This CDR3 comprises 14 residues. Trimming stripped 0 bases from V and 0 bases from J, with 8 bases between.

With regard to this clonotype: The junction does not match germline at one end; this may be a read error. This sequence joins TRBV12-3 or TRBV12-4 and TRBJ2-5; 12 bases are shared with TRBD2. The CDR3 is 15 residues long. CDR3 sequence (DNA): TGTGCCAGCAGTTTGACTAGCGGGAGTTCCGAGATCCAGTACTTC. It encodes CASSLTSGSSEIQYF.

This clonotype was counted only a few times. A clone one base away is much larger, so this may be a read error. This sequence joins TRBV6-5 and TRBJ2-7; TRBD2 matches at 8 bases. Germline CDR1 reads MNHEY; CDR2 reads SVGAGI. The ends lost 6 bases at V and 3 bases at J; junction bases unmatched: 10. The CDR3 is 15 residues long. CDR3 sequence reads: CASSLISGTSYEQYF. In DNA form, the CDR3 reads TGTGCCAGCAGCCTTATTAGCGGGACAAGCTACGAGCAGTACTTC.

The V and J genes are TRBV13 and TRBJ2-5; D may be TRBD1 (6 bases). V was pared by 5 bases and J by 3 bases, with 13 bases between. The CDR3 sequence is 14 residues long. CDR1 is PRHDT and CDR2 is FYEKMQ in the germline V gene (reference sequence). The CDR3 DNA follows: TGTGCCAGCAGCGAACAGGGTGTGGAAGAGACCCAGTACTTC. It translates to CASSEQGVEETQYF. Looking up the rest from reference TRBV13 and TRBJ2-5 gives the full variable domain: AAGVIQSPRHLIKEKRETATLKCYPIPRHDTVYWYQQGPGQDPQFLISFYEKMQSDKGSIPDRFSAQQFSDYHSELNMSSLELGDSALYFCASSEQGVEETQYFGPGTRLLVL.

In its sample, this clonotype was seen a few times. The rearrangement links TRBV6-5 to TRBJ1-2; D perhaps matches TRBD1 (5 bases). The CDR3 loop spans 14 amino acids. Germline CDR1 and CDR2: MNHEY and SVGAGI. V was pared by 2 bases and J by 3 bases, with 10 bases between. In nucleotides, the CDR3 is TGTGCCAGCAGTTACCGGGGCTGGGACTATGGCTACACCTTC. Residues: CASSYRGWDYGYTF.

The chain joins TRBV10-3 to TRBJ1-1; D ambiguous. The CDR3 length is 15 residues. V lost 7 bases to trimming and J lost 2 bases, with 17 bases between them. The germline gives CDR1 ENHRY, CDR2 SYGVKD. CDR3 in DNA: TGTGCCATCAATGCCTCCTGGACGGACAACACTGAAGCTTTCTTT. Protein sequence: CAINASWTDNTEAFF.

Concerning this clonotype: Given a much more abundant clone one base away, this may be a read error. The rearrangement uses TRBV6-5 and TRBJ2-5, with a tentative D call TRBD1 (8 bases). Germline V gene lookup returns CDR1 MNHEY and CDR2 SVGAGI. This CDR3 has 15 amino acids. CDR3 DNA: TGTACCAGCAGTTACTCGACAGGGGAGGGGGAGACCCAGTACTTC. Translating gives CTSSYSTGEGETQYF.

In this sample, this clonotype turned up many times. V usage is TRBV6-2 or TRBV6-3 and J usage is TRBJ2-5; 8 bases match TRBD1. The CDR3 consists of 15 residues. V dropped 4 bases and J dropped 5; count of bases not matched to a gene: 9. Germline V gene lookup returns CDR1 MNHEY and CDR2 SVGEGT. The CDR3 DNA reads as TGTGCCAGCAGTTTGACGACAGGGGTAAGGGAGACCCAGTACTTC. Protein product: CASSLTTGVRETQYF.

As for this clonotype: A much larger clone is a single base away; this may be a read error. The rearrangement links TRBV12-3 or TRBV12-4 to TRBJ2-7; 7 bases map to TRBD1. The CDR3 has 15 amino acids. V was pared by 5 bases and J by 3 bases, with 10 bases of the junction left unmatched. CDR3 sequence: CASSDTRTGIYEQYF. CDR3 sequence (DNA): TGTGCCAGCAGTGATACTCGGACAGGAATCTACGAGCAGTACTTC.

About this clonotype itself: Likely a read error: the CDR3 ends without its conserved phenylalanine or tryptophan. The V and J genes are TRBV6-5 and TRBJ2-7, with D possibly matching TRBD1 (6 bases). The CDR3 is 18 amino acids. From germline, CDR1 is MNHEY and CDR2 SVGAGI. CDR3 sequence (DNA): TGTGTCAGCAGTTACTCTCCAGGGGTTAGAGGTAACTCCTACGAGCAGTACTCC. Residues: CVSSYSPGVRGNSYEQYS.

Note on this clonotype: This could be a read error, since a much larger clone is one nucleotide away. The chain uses TRBV4-3 and TRBJ2-5, with a tentative D call TRBD2 (5 bases). The CDR3 contains 15 residues. Per germline, CDR1 LGHNA and CDR2 YSLEER. This CDR3 is CVSSQDLVPGKTQYF. CDR3 bases: TGCGTCAGCAGCCAAGATCTCGTACCGGGAAAGACCCAGTACTTC.

The chain couples TRBV5-5 to TRBJ1-1; D gene ambiguous. Germline V gene sequence: CDR1 SGHKS, CDR2 YYEKEE (reference sequence). The CDR3 is 14 amino acids. The V end lost 0 bases, the J end lost 3 bases, and 9 bases lay between the germline ends. CDR3 in DNA: TGTGCCAGCAGCTTGGCGGGTTTCGACACTGAAGCTTTCTTT. Protein sequence: CASSLAGFDTEAFF.

The chain employs TRBV4-1 and TRBJ2-7; the match to TRBD1 covers 10 bases. CDR1 and CDR2 (germline): MGHRA, YSYEKL. The CDR3 runs 17 residues. Unmatched junction bases numbered 8, after V lost 0 bases and J lost 3 bases. CDR3 coding DNA: TGCGCCAGCAGCCAAGAGAGGGACAGGGGTCATGACTACGAGCAGTACTTC. It translates to CASSQERDRGHDYEQYF.

As for this clonotype: A much larger clone differs from this one at a single base, so this may be a read error. This chain links TRBV6-2 or TRBV6-3 with TRBJ2-3, with D tentatively TRBD1 (5 bases). Germline CDR1 is MNHEY and CDR2 is SVGEGT. The CDR3 spans 15 residues. The CDR3 region is CASSYLGVSTDMQYF. The DNA for the CDR3 is TGTGCCAGCAGTTACCTAGGGGTTTCCACAGATATGCAGTATTTT.

With regard to this clonotype: One junction end disagrees with the germline gene, perhaps due to a read error. The V gene is TRBV6-5, the J gene TRBJ2-1; D possibly corresponds to TRBD2 (6 bases). The length of the CDR3 is 15 residues. CDR1 is MNHEY, CDR2 SVGAGI, per germline. The CDR3 loop reads CVSSSSVPHYNEQFF. CDR3 nucleotide sequence: TGTGTCAGCAGTTCTAGCGTGCCCCACTACAATGAGCAGTTCTTC.

In the case of this clonotype: This could be a read error, since a much larger clone is one nucleotide away. No conserved phenylalanine or tryptophan ends this CDR3, so it is likely a read error. The chain has TRBV12-3 or TRBV12-4 and TRBJ2-5; TRBD1 agrees at 8 bases. The CDR3 is made up of 16 amino acids. The V and J ends lost 4 bases and 2 bases, in that order; junction bases with no gene match: 9. The CDR3 region is CASSSHGTGPQETQYL. CDR3 coding DNA: TGTGCCAGCAGTTCTCACGGGACAGGCCCACAAGAGACCCAGTACCTC.

As regards this clonotype: Sequence at one end of the junction differs from germline and may be a read error. The chain uses TRBV11-2 and TRBJ1-1; 7 bases match TRBD1. The CDR3 length is 16 residues. Germline-derived CDR1 and CDR2 are SGHAT and FQNNGV. CDR3 nucleotide sequence: TGTGCCAGTAGCTTACAGGGGCCCGGGTTGGACACTGGAGCTTTCTTT. This sequence encodes CASSLQGPGLDTGAFF. The full variable domain, completed using reference TRBV11-2 and TRBJ1-1, is EAGVAQSPRYKIIEKRQSVAFWCNPISGHATLYWYQQILGQGPKLLIQFQNNGVVDDSQLPKDRFSAERLKGVDSTLKIQPAKLEDSAVYLCASSLQGPGLDTGAFFGQGTRLTVV.